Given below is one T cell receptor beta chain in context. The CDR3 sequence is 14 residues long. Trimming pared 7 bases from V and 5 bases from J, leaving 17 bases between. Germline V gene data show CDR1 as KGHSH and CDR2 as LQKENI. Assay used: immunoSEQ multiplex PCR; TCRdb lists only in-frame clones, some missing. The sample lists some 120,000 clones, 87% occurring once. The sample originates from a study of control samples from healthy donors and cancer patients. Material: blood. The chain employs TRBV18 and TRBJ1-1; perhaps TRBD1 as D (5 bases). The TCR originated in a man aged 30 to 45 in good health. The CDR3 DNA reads TGTGCCAGCTTGAGGGGAGGCCGGGAGACTGAAGCTTTCTTT. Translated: CASLRGGRETEAFF.